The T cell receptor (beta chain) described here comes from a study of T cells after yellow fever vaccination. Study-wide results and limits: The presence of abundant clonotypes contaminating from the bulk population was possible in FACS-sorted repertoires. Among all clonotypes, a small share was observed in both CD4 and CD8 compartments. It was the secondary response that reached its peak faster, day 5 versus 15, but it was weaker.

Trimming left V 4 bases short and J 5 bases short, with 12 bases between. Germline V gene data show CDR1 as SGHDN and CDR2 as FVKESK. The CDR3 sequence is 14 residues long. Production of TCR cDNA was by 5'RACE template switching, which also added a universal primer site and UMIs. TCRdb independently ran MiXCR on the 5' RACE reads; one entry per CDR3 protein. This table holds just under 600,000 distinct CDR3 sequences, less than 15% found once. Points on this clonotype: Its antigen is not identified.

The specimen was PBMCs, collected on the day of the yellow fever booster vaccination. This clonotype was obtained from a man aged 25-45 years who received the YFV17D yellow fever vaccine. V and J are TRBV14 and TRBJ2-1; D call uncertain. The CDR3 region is CASSRELTNNEQFF. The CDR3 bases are TGTGCCAGCAGCCGAGAACTAACCAACAATGAGCAGTTCTTC. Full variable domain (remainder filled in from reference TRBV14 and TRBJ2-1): EAGVTQFPSHSVIEKGQTVTLRCDPISGHDNLYWYRRVMGKEIKFLLHFVKESKQDESGMPNNRFLAERTGGTYSTLKVQPAELEDSGVYFCASSRELTNNEQFFGPGTRLTVL.